One T cell receptor (beta chain) is described in this entry. No antigen is known for it. The same CDR3 arises from other DNA sequences in this sample as well. The data stem from a study of shared clonotypes between healthy human individuals. Overall study context: A couple of women and a few men aged 18 to 49 made up the donors.

Source study methods: ImmunoSEQ gave junction-only sequences without quality scores, so filtering differed. Profiling relied on immunoSEQ multiplex PCR, and the TCRdb table lists in-frame clones only, not all of them. V, J and clone size are those of that table, while D and trimming were read from the DNA. The sample has roughly 2.2 million clones, over 90% seen once. Both subsets, CD45RA+ naive and CD45RA-negative memory, were split from the CD4+ cells. Trimming took off 3 bases at V and 5 bases at J, with 10 bases between the two ends. The CDR3 is made up of 14 amino acids. Germline V CDR1 and CDR2: KGHSH, LQKENI. General observations from the study: Donors were few, which limited the genetic and exposure-history diversity represented.

V is TRBV18 and J is TRBJ2-2; D is perhaps TRBD1 (6 bases). The receptor's source is a man between 18 and 35 years old in good health. Some clones in this sample may be carry-over from other donors' samples. Sequenced input: naive CD4+ T cells from PBMCs. Subset defined: CD45RA+ positively selected. The CDR3: CASSPQGWTGELFF. CDR3 nucleotides: TGTGCCAGCTCACCCCAGGGGTGGACCGGGGAGCTGTTTTTT.